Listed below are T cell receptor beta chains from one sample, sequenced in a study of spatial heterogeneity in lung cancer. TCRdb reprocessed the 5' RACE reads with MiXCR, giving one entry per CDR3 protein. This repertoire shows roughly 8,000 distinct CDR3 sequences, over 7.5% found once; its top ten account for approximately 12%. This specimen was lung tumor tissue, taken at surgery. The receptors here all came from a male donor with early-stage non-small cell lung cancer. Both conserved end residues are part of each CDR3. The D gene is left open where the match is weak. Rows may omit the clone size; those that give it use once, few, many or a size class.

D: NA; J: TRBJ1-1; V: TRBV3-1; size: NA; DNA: TGTGCCAGCAGCCCATATTCCAACACTGAAGCTTTCTTT; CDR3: CASSPYSNTEAFF
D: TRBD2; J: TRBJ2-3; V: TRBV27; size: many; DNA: TGTGCCAGCAGTTTAGTAGCGGGAGGGCCGGAAGATACGCAGTATTTT; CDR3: CASSLVAGGPEDTQYF
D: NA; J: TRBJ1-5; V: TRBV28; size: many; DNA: TGTGCCAGCAGCCCCCCAGGGAGTAATCAGCCCCAGCATTTT; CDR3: CASSPPGSNQPQHF
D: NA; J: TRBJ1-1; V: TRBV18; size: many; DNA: TGTGCCAGCTCACTCCAGGGGACTGAAGCTTTCTTT; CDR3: CASSLQGTEAFF
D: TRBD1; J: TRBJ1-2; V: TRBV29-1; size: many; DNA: TGCAGCGTTGAGGGTGGTGGACAGGTGGAAGAAGGCTACACCTTC; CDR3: CSVEGGGQVEEGYTF
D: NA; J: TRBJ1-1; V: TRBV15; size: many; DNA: TGTGCCACCAGCGTGGAACTCCTTAGGATGAACACTGAAGCTTTCTTT; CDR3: CATSVELLRMNTEAFF
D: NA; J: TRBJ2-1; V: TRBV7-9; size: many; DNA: TGTGCCAGCAGCTCACGGGGACGGATGAACAATGAGCAGTTCTTC; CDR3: CASSSRGRMNNEQFF
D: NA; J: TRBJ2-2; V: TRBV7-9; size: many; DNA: TGTGCCAGCAGCCCACCGCGAGGGGTGACCGGGGAGCTGTTTTTT; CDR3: CASSPPRGVTGELFF
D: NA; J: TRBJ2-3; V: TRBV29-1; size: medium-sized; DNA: TGCAGCATGAGGACCCCGAGAAGCACAGATACGCAGTATTTT; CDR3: CSMRTPRSTDTQYF
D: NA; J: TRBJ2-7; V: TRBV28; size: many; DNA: TGTGCCAGCAGTTTGTACTACGAGCAGTACTTC; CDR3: CASSLYYEQYF
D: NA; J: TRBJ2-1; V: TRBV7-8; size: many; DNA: TGTGCCAGCAGCTCCCCCGTGGTTGGCTATGAGCAGTTCTTC; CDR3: CASSSPVVGYEQFF
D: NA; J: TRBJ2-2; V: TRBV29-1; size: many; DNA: TGCAGCGTTGAAACCCCCAGGGGCACCGGGGAGCTGTTTTTT; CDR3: CSVETPRGTGELFF
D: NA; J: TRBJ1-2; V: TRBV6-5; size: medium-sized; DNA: TGTGCCAGCAGTTACTCCGGGTCCTCGAGAGGCTACACCTTC; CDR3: CASSYSGSSRGYTF
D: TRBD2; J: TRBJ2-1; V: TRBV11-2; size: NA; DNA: TGTGCCAGCAGCCCCGCTAGCGGGGACAATGAGCAGTTCTTC; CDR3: CASSPASGDNEQFF
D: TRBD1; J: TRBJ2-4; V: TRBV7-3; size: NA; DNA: TGTGCCAGCAGCTTTGGCGGGACAGGAAAAAACATTCAGTACTTC; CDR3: CASSFGGTGKNIQYF
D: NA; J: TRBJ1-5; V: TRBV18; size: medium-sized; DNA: TGTGCCAGCTCGCTTAGGGAGTTTCAGCCCCAGCATTTT; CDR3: CASSLREFQPQHF
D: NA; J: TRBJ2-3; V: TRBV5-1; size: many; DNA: TGCGCCAGCAGCTTATACGGTAGCACAGATACGCAGTATTTT; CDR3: CASSLYGSTDTQYF
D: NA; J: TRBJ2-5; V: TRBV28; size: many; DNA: TGTGCCAGCAGTTTTAGAGAAGAGACCCAGTACTTC; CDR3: CASSFREETQYF
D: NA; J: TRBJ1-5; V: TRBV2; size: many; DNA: TGTGCCAGCAGCCGGGACGTTAATCAGCCCCAGCATTTT; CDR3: CASSRDVNQPQHF
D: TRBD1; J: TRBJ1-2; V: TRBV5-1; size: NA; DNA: TGCGCCAGCAGCTTGGGACAGGGGTTTGTCTATGGCTACACCTTC; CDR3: CASSLGQGFVYGYTF
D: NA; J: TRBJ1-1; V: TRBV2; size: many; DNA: TGTGCCAGCGGAACGTTGACGGCGGCTGAAGCTTTCTTT; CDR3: CASGTLTAAEAFF
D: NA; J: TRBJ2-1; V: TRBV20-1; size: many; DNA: TGCAGTGCTAGAGATGACGGCCACTCCTACAATGAGCAGTTCTTC; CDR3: CSARDDGHSYNEQFF
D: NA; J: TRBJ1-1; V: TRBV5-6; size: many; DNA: TGTGCCAGCAGGAAACAGGGAAGGTTTGAAGCTTTCTTT; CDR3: CASRKQGRFEAFF
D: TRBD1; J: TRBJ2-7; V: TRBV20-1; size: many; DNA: TGCAGTGCCACGGACAGGCCCTACGAGCAGTACTTC; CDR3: CSATDRPYEQYF